This TCR beta chain derives from a study of beta chain features in type 1 diabetes. The entirety of the isolated RNA underwent reverse transcription, so expressed TCRB transcripts were sequenced. The assay was immunoSEQ multiplex PCR, and TCRdb's table has in-frame clones only and misses some. Of 300,000 to 350,000 clones in the sample, 14% are singletons; the top ten hold approximately 6.7%. This CDR3 is built from 16 residues. V was clipped by 2 bases and J by 0 bases, with 11 bases between them. Germline V gene data show CDR1 as SGHNT and CDR2 as YENEEA. The genes are TRBV11-3 and TRBJ2-1; D gene ambiguous. The sequence derives from a young man in good health. Sample: central memory CD4+ T cells from blood. In nucleotides, the CDR3 is TGTGCCAGCAGCTTAATGCGGTCGAGCTCCTACAATGAGCAGTTCTTC. As protein: CASSLMRSSSYNEQFF.